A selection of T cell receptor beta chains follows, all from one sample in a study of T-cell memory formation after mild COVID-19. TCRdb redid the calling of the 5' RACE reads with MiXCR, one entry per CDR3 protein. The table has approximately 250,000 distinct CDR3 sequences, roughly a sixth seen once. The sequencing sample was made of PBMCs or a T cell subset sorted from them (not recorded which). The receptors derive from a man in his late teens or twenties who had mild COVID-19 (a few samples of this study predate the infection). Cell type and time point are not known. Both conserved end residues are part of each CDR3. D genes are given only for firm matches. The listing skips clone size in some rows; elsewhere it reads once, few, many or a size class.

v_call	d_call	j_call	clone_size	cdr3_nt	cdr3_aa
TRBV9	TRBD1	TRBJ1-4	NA	TGTGCCAGCAGTACGCAGACCGGACAGGGGGCAATTGAAAAACTGTTTTTT	CASSTQTGQGAIEKLFF
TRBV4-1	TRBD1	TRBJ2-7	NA	TGCGCCAGCAGCCAAGGACAGGGGGCTAAATACGAGCAGTACTTC	CASSQGQGAKYEQYF
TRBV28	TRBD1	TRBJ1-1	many	TGTGCCAGCAGTGCGGGTAGGGGGCGTGAAGCTTTCTTT	CASSAGRGREAFF
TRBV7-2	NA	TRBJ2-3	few	TGTGCCAGCAGCGCCAGGGTTTCAGATACGCAGTATTTT	CASSARVSDTQYF
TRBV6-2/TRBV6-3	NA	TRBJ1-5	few	TGTGCCAGCAGTTACCTCTGGGGGCTCGGTCAGCCCCAGCATTTT	CASSYLWGLGQPQHF
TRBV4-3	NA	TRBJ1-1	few	TGCGCCAGCAGCCAAGACCCTAGAACGGGGCTTACTGAAGCTTTCTTT	CASSQDPRTGLTEAFF
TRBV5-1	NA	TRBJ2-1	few	TGCGCCAGCAGCCTAGGATTACTGGATGGTGAGCAGTTCTTC	CASSLGLLDGEQFF
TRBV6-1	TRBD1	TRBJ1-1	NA	TGTGCCAGCAGGGGGGACAGTGCAAGGCAAGCTTTCTTT	CASRGDSARQAFF
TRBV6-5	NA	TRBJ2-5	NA	TGTGCCAGCAGTTACTCGAACGGGGGCCAAGAGACCCAGTACTTC	CASSYSNGGQETQYF
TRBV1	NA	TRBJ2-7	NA	TGCACCAGCAGCCGAGGGGGACTAGCCTCGTTCCACGAGCAGTACTTC	CTSSRGGLASFHEQYF
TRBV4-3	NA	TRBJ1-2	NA	TGCGCCAGCAGCCAAGATCGGGGGGCATCGGCTGGCTACACCTTC	CASSQDRGASAGYTF
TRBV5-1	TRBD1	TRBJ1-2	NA	TGCGCCAGCAGCCCAGCGGACAGGGGTATGAGCTATGGCTACACCTTC	CASSPADRGMSYGYTF
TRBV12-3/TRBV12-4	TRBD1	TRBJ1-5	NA	TGTGCCAGCAGACGGACAGGGGCCCTAAATCAGCCCCAGCATTTT	CASRRTGALNQPQHF
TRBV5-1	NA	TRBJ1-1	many	TGCGCCAGCAGCTTGGGAACGGTGAACACTGAAGCTTTCTTT	CASSLGTVNTEAFF
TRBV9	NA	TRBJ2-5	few	TGTGCCAGCAGCGTAACCAGGTCCTCGGGAGAGACCCAGTACTTC	CASSVTRSSGETQYF
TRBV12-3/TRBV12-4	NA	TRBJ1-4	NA	TGTGCCAGCAGTTTAGGCACAGCAAATGAAAAACTGTTTTTT	CASSLGTANEKLFF
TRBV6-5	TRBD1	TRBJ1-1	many	TGTGCCAGCAGCTCCAGGGGGGACACTGAAGCTTTCTTT	CASSSRGDTEAFF
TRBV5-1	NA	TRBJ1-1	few	TGCGCCAGCAGCTTGGAGGCGGCGGGGCTGAACACTGAAGCTTTCTTT	CASSLEAAGLNTEAFF
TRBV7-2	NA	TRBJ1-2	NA	TGTGCCAGCAGCTGGCCTCCGGGACAACCAAGGCGGGATGGCTACACCTTC	CASSWPPGQPRRDGYTF
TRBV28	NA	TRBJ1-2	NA	TGTGCCAGCAGTTCCCCCGCCCTTATCTATGGCTACACCTTC	CASSSPALIYGYTF
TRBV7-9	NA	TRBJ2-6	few	TGTGCCAGCACCGAGGGGCCTGGGGCCAACGTCCTGACTTTC	CASTEGPGANVLTF
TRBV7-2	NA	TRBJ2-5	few	TGTGCCAGCAGCTTAGTTGGGGGTGGTTCGGAGACCCAGTACTTC	CASSLVGGGSETQYF
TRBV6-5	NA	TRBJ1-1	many	TGTGCCAGCAGTTACTCGTGGGAAAGGAACACTGAAGCTTTCTTT	CASSYSWERNTEAFF
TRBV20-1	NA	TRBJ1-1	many	TGCAGTGCTAGACTCCCCTTGACAGATCTCAACACTGAAGCTTTCTTT	CSARLPLTDLNTEAFF
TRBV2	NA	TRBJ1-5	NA	TGTGCCAGCAGTGCGAGCAGTTTCAATCAGCCCCAGCATTTT	CASSASSFNQPQHF
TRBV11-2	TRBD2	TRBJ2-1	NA	TGTGCCAGCAGCTTCTCGCTAGCGGGGCACAATGAGCAGTTCTTC	CASSFSLAGHNEQFF